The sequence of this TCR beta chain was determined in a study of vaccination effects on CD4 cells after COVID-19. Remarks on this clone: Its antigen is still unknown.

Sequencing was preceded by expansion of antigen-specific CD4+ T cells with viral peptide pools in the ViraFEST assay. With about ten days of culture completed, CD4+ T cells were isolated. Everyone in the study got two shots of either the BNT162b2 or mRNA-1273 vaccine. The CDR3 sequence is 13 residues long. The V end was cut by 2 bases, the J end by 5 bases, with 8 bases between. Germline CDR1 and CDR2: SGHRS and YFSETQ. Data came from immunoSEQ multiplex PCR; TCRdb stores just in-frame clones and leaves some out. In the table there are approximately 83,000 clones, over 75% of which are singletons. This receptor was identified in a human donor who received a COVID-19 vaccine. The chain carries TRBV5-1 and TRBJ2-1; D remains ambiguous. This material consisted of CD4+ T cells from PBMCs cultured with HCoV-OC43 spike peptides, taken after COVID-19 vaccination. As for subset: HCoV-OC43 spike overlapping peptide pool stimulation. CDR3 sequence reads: CASSLTPNNEQFF. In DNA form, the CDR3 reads TGCGCCAGCAGCTTAACGCCAAACAATGAGCAGTTCTTC.